Listed below are T cell receptor beta chains from one sample, sequenced in a study of cytomegalovirus exposure and HLA in healthy donors. TCRdb keeps only in-frame clones here, not all; method: immunoSEQ multiplex PCR. The sample has around 150,000 clones; over 70% are singletons. Sequencing was performed on PBMCs. The receptors stem from a male donor in good health and CMV-seronegative. Each CDR3 is given with its conserved first and last residue.

v_gene	CDR3aa
TRBV6-1	CASSEALVRGMVDGYTF
TRBV7-8	CASSLRDRGVSYEQYF
TRBV6-5	CASSYFAGRYNEQFF
TRBV7-2	CASSLAYRSGGGYTF
TRBV28	CASSPPIRSYGYTF
TRBV4-2	CASSPAGQDYEQYF
TRBV13	CASSLRPTDTQYF
TRBV27	CASSWTASSNQPQHF
TRBV9	CASGQGHTEAFF
TRBV5-4	CASSFATQGARTRGYTF
TRBV7-9	CASSLTTVYRDHEQYF
TRBV2	CASSLRVDVEQYF
TRBV27	CASALEGPSAYEQYF
TRBV7-2	CASSFLGEQYF
TRBV7-2	CASSFQSGQVRETQYF
TRBV7-9	CASSFQGAWGKLFF
TRBV27	CASRGQGYYGYTF
TRBV27	CASSSKGARNSPLHF
TRBV23-1	CASRRKHRGGLYNEQFF
TRBV28	CASSSTGLNQPQHF
TRBV4-1	CASSQDESTVFSSGANVLTF
TRBV5-1	CASSGDREPTGELFF
TRBV2	CASKRGDNNQPQHF
TRBV5-1	CASSLRGSTEAFF
TRBV6-6	CASSYGRQAEKETQYF
TRBV9	CASSPGPGTGTGELFF
TRBV15	CATSRGDWGGNQPQHF
TRBV4-3	CASSVQTGFTEAFF
TRBV7-9	CASSLTHSSEQYF